The source of this T cell receptor beta chain is a study of blood T cell repertoires in COVID-19. Study as a whole: COVID-19 samples from acute and convalescent phases originated in the United States, Italy and Spain.

The CDR3 contains 12 residues. With 5 bases removed from V and 4 bases from J, the gap between germline ends came to 9 bases. Germline V gene lookup returns CDR1 LGHNA and CDR2 YNFKEQ. Sequencing was performed with immunoSEQ multiplex PCR; in TCRdb, only in-frame clones are kept and a portion is missing. Of 180,000 or so clones listed, roughly 87% are singletons. The chain is built from TRBV4-2 and TRBJ2-7; no reliable D call. The TCR was taken from a middle-aged man who had recovered from COVID-19. The sequenced sample consisted of PBMCs or T cells enriched from blood (not recorded which). The CDR3 coding sequence is TGTGCCAGCAGCGAAAACCAGTACGAGCAGTACTTC. It codes for CASSENQYEQYF.